A selection of T cell receptor beta chains follows, all from one sample in a study of blood T cell repertoires in COVID-19. Sequencing used immunoSEQ multiplex PCR; TCRdb keeps in-frame clones, though not all of them. The sample shows 200,000 to 250,000 clones, around 90% of them seen only once. Sequencing used peripheral blood. These receptors were collected from a man aged 55 to 70 who had recovered from COVID-19. The CDR3 runs from the conserved cysteine through the conserved F or W. Each record gives: CDR3 protein, CDR3 DNA, V gene, clone size, J gene, D gene. A D gene is named only where the DNA matches it firmly. Clone size is stated in some rows and not others, as once, few, many or a class when expanded.

CDR3aa: CASSFPYAKETQYF
CDR3nt: TGTGCCAGCAGCTTTCCTTACGCGAAAGAGACCCAGTACTTC
v_gene: TRBV11-2
abundance: .
j_gene: TRBJ2-5
d_gene: .

CDR3aa: CASSLRRGIGDTQYF
CDR3nt: TGTGCCAGCAGCTTGAGACGGGGAATAGGGGATACGCAGTATTTT
v_gene: TRBV5-8
abundance: .
j_gene: TRBJ2-3
d_gene: .

CDR3aa: CASSPPGQDYTGELFF
CDR3nt: TGTGCCAGCAGCCCTCCGGGACAGGATTACACCGGGGAGCTGTTTTTT
v_gene: TRBV4-2
abundance: few
j_gene: TRBJ2-2
d_gene: TRBD1

CDR3aa: CATSRDLFTDTQYF
CDR3nt: TGTGCCACCAGCAGGGACTTGTTCACAGATACGCAGTATTTT
v_gene: TRBV15
abundance: .
j_gene: TRBJ2-3
d_gene: .

CDR3aa: CASSFEGLAGGISYNEQFF
CDR3nt: TGTGCCAGCAGTTTTGAGGGACTAGCGGGAGGGATCTCCTACAATGAGCAGTTCTTC
v_gene: TRBV6-2/TRBV6-3
abundance: .
j_gene: TRBJ2-1
d_gene: TRBD2

CDR3aa: CASSITREETQYF
CDR3nt: TGTGCCAGCAGCATCACTAGGGAAGAGACCCAGTACTTC
v_gene: TRBV7-3
abundance: once
j_gene: TRBJ2-5
d_gene: .

CDR3aa: CASSETGGGGSYEQYF
CDR3nt: TGTGCCAGTAGCGAGACAGGGGGCGGAGGATCCTACGAGCAGTACTTC
v_gene: TRBV19
abundance: .
j_gene: TRBJ2-7
d_gene: TRBD1

CDR3aa: CSGFRENTEAFF
CDR3nt: TGCAGCGGGTTTCGGGAGAACACTGAAGCTTTCTTT
v_gene: TRBV29-1
abundance: once
j_gene: TRBJ1-1
d_gene: .

CDR3aa: CASSQGGTGGGGGYTF
CDR3nt: TGTGCCAGCAGCCAGGGGGGGACAGGGGGCGGTGGTGGCTACACCTTC
v_gene: TRBV3-1/TRBV3-2
abundance: once
j_gene: TRBJ1-2
d_gene: TRBD1

CDR3aa: CASSHDRGRYDTEAFF
CDR3nt: TGCGCCAGCAGCCATGACAGGGGGCGGTACGACACTGAAGCTTTCTTT
v_gene: TRBV4-3
abundance: .
j_gene: TRBJ1-1
d_gene: TRBD1

CDR3aa: CASGGILNTEAFF
CDR3nt: TGTGCCAGCGGGGGGATTTTGAACACTGAAGCTTTCTTT
v_gene: TRBV6-5
abundance: .
j_gene: TRBJ1-1
d_gene: .

CDR3aa: CASSPTSGIREQFF
CDR3nt: TGTGCCAGCAGTCCGACCAGCGGGATAAGAGAGCAGTTCTTC
v_gene: TRBV7-3
abundance: few
j_gene: TRBJ2-1
d_gene: TRBD2

CDR3aa: CASSSSRGVAGLRDNEQFF
CDR3nt: TGTGCCAGCAGCTCCTCGCGGGGGGTAGCGGGGCTACGGGACAATGAGCAGTTCTTC
v_gene: TRBV7-2
abundance: once
j_gene: TRBJ2-1
d_gene: TRBD2

CDR3aa: CASSTGPAGETQYF
CDR3nt: TGTGCCAGTAGTACTGGACCGGCGGGAGAGACCCAGTACTTC
v_gene: TRBV19
abundance: .
j_gene: TRBJ2-5
d_gene: .

CDR3aa: CASSLNFGLQETQYF
CDR3nt: TGTGCCAGCAGCTTAAATTTTGGTCTCCAGGAGACCCAGTACTTC
v_gene: TRBV11-3
abundance: .
j_gene: TRBJ2-5
d_gene: .

CDR3aa: CASSSPEEKLFF
CDR3nt: TGTGCCAGCAGTTCCCCAGAAGAAAAACTGTTTTTT
v_gene: TRBV28
abundance: .
j_gene: TRBJ1-4
d_gene: .

CDR3aa: CSAADRVF
CDR3nt: TGCAGTGCCGCGGACAGGGTTTTT
v_gene: TRBV20-1
abundance: .
j_gene: TRBJ2-3
d_gene: TRBD1

CDR3aa: CASSRDPGTSEYNEQFF
CDR3nt: TGTGCCAGCAGCCGTGATCCCGGGACTAGCGAGTACAATGAGCAGTTCTTC
v_gene: TRBV7-3
abundance: .
j_gene: TRBJ2-1
d_gene: TRBD2

CDR3aa: CASSRSGNTEAFF
CDR3nt: TGTGCCAGCAGTCGCTCGGGGAACACTGAAGCTTTCTTT
v_gene: TRBV25-1
abundance: .
j_gene: TRBJ1-1
d_gene: .

CDR3aa: CASSTRLNYGYTF
CDR3nt: TGTGCCAGCAGTACCAGACTAAACTATGGCTACACCTTC
v_gene: TRBV2
abundance: .
j_gene: TRBJ1-2
d_gene: .

CDR3aa: CASSYRGGGGNQPQHF
CDR3nt: TGTGCCAGCAGTTACCGCGGGGGAGGGGGCAATCAGCCCCAGCATTTT
v_gene: TRBV6-5
abundance: .
j_gene: TRBJ1-5
d_gene: .

CDR3aa: CASSPADSYEQYF
CDR3nt: TGTGCCAGCAGCCCAGCGGACTCCTACGAGCAGTACTTC
v_gene: TRBV9
abundance: few
j_gene: TRBJ2-7
d_gene: .

CDR3aa: CASSPGGGQGGIQYF
CDR3nt: TGTGCCAGCAGCCCAGGGGGCGGGCAGGGTGGCATTCAGTACTTC
v_gene: TRBV7-9
abundance: .
j_gene: TRBJ2-4
d_gene: TRBD1

CDR3aa: CASSRSGPEAFF
CDR3nt: TGTGCCAGCAGCCGCTCTGGGCCTGAAGCTTTCTTT
v_gene: TRBV14
abundance: .
j_gene: TRBJ1-1
d_gene: .

CDR3aa: CASSLAQGSVNTEAFF
CDR3nt: TGCGCCAGCAGCTTGGCCCAGGGCAGCGTGAACACTGAAGCTTTCTTT
v_gene: TRBV5-1
abundance: .
j_gene: TRBJ1-1
d_gene: .

CDR3aa: CASRSSDSYGYTF
CDR3nt: TGTGCCAGCAGATCCTCGGACAGCTATGGCTACACCTTC
v_gene: TRBV27
abundance: .
j_gene: TRBJ1-2
d_gene: .